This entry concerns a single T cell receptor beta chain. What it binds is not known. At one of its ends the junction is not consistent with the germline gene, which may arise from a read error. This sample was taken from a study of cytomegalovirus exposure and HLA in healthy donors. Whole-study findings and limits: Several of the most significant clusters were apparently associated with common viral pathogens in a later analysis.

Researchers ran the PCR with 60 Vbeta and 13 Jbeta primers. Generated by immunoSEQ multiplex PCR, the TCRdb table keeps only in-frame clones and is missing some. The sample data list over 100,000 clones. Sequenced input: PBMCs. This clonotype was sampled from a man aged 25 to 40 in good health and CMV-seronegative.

The CDR3 DNA reads TGTGCCAGTAGTTCAGGGGTCGGGACCACTGAAGCTTTCTTT. Translation gives CASSSGVGTTEAFF. The V and J genes are TRBV6-5 and TRBJ1-1, with D possibly TRBD1 on 6 matching bases. This CDR3 has 14 amino acids. Germline V gene sequence: CDR1 MNHEY, CDR2 SVGAGI.